The subject of this entry is one T cell receptor beta chain. Its antigen is undetermined. By 5'RACE template switching, TCR cDNA was produced, with a universal primer site and UMIs added in the process. Each CDR3 protein is one row after TCRdb ran MiXCR on the 5' RACE reads. The repertoire holds about 210,000 distinct CDR3 sequences, 6.7% seen once, with around 1% in the top ten. These data are taken from a study of T cells after yellow fever vaccination. Study overall: Preparation used SMART-Seq v4 Ultra Low Input for the low-cell-number fractions. Overall study findings and caveats: In post-booster samples, most primary-vaccination clones reappeared (about 97% CD4, about 90% CD8). A secondary response was less intense yet reached its peak sooner, at day 5 versus 15.

Germline V gene sequence: CDR1 DFQATT, CDR2 SNEGSKA (reference sequence). The CDR3 is 13 amino acids. The V end lost 6 bases, the J end lost 4 bases, and 15 bases lay between the germline ends. Material: CD4+ T cells sorted from PBMCs, obtained on the day of the yellow fever booster vaccination. This sequence originates from a man aged 25-40 years who received the YFV17D yellow fever vaccine. V is TRBV20-1 and J is TRBJ1-2; no clear D gene. The CDR3 region is CSAPREVSYGYTF. CDR3 nucleotide sequence: TGCAGTGCCCCGCGCGAGGTATCCTATGGCTACACCTTC.